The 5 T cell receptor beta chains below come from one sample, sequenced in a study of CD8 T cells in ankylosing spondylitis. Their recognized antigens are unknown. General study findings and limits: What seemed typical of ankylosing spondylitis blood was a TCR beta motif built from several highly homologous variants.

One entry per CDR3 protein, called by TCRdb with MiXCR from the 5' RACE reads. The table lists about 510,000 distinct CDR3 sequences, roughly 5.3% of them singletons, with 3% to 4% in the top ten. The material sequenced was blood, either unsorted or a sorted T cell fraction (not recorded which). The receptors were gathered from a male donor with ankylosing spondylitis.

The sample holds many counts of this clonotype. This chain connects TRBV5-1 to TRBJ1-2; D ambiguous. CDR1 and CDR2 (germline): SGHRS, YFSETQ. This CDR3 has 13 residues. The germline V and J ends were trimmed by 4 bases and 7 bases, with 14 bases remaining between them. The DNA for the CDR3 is TGCGCCAGCAGCGCGGCTACGAACGGTGGCTACACCTTC. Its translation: CASSAATNGGYTF.

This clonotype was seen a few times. CDR3 nucleotides: TGCAGTGCTAGAGAGGGGGGAACGCAGTATTTT. Its protein is CSAREGGTQYF. This chain connects TRBV20-1 to TRBJ2-3, with a weak D call TRBD2 (6 bases). Looked up from germline, CDR1 is DFQATT and CDR2 is SNEGSKA (reference sequence). V lost 0 bases to trimming and J lost 9 bases, with 7 bases between them. This CDR3 has 11 residues.

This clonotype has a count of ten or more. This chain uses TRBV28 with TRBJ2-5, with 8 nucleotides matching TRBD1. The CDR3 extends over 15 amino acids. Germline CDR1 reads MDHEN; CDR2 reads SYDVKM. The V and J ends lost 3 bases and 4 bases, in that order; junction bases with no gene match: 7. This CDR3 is CASSFTDRVRETQYF. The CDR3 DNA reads TGTGCCAGCAGTTTTACGGACAGGGTCCGAGAGACCCAGTACTTC. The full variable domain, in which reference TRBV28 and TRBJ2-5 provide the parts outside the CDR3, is DVKVTQSSRYLVKRTGEKVFLECVQDMDHENMFWYRQDPGLGLRLIYFSYDVKMKEKGDIPEGYSVSREKKERFSLILESASTNQTSMYLCASSFTDRVRETQYFGPGTRLLVL.

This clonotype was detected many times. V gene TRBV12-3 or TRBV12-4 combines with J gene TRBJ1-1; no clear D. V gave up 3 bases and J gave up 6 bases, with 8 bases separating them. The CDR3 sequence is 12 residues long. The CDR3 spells CASSLDGPEAFF. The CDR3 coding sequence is TGTGCCAGCAGTTTGGACGGCCCTGAAGCTTTCTTT.

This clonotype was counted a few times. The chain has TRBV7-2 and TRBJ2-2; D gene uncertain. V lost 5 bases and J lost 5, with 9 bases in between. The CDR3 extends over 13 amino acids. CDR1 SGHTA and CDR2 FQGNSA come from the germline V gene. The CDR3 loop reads CASSPRWTGELFF. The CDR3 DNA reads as TGTGCCAGCAGCCCCCGATGGACCGGGGAGCTGTTTTTT. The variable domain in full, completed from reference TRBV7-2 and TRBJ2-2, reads GAGVSQSPSNKVTEKGKDVELRCDPISGHTALYWYRQSLGQGLEFLIYFQGNSAPDKSGLPSDRFSAERTGGSVSTLTIQRTQQEDSAVYLCASSPRWTGELFFGEGSRLTVL.